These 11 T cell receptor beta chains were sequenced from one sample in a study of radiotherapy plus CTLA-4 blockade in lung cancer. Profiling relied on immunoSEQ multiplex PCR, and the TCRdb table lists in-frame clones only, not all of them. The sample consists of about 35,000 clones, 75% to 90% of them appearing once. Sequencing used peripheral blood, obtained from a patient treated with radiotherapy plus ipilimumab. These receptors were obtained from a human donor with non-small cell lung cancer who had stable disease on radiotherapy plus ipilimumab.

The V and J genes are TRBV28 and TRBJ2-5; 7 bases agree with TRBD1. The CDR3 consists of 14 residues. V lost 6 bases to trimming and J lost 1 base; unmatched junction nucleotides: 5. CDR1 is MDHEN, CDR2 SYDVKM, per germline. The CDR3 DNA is TGTGCCAGCAGCGGACAGGATCTCCAAGAGACCCAGTACTTC. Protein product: CASSGQDLQETQYF.

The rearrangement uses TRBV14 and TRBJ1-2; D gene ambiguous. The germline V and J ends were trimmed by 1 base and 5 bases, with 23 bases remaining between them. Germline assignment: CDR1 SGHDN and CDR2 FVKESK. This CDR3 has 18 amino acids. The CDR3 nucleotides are TGTGCCAGCAGCCAAGTCTACGGGAGGGCCACAAACGCATATGGCTACACCTTC. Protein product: CASSQVYGRATNAYGYTF.

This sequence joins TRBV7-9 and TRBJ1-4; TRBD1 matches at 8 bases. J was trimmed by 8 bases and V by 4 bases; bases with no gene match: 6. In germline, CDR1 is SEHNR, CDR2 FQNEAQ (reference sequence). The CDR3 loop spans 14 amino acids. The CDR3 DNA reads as TGTGCCAGCAGCTCCCAGGGGGCGCGCGAAAAACTGTTTTTT. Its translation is CASSSQGAREKLFF.

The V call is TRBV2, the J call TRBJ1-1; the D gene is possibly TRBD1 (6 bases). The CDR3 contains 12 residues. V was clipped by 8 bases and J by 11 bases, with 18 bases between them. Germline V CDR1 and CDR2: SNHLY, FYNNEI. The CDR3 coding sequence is TGTGCCAGCCACACTGACAGGAGTTGGGCTTTCTTT. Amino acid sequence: CASHTDRSWAFF. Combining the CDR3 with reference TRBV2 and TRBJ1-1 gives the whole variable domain EPEVTQTPSHQVTQMGQEVILRCVPISNHLYFYWYRQILGQKVEFLVSFYNNEISEKSEIFDDQFSVERPDGSNFTLKIRSTKLEDSAMYFCASHTDRSWAFFGQGTRLTVV.

Here the CDR3 reads CASTNRGLGTDTQYF. The CDR3 DNA reads TGTGCCAGTACCAACAGGGGGCTTGGGACAGATACGCAGTATTTT. The chain combines TRBV19 with TRBJ2-3; TRBD1 agrees at 9 bases. Germline CDR1 and CDR2: LNHDA and SQIVND (reference sequence). The CDR3 covers 15 residues. The ends lost 7 bases at V and 3 bases at J; junction bases unmatched: 8.

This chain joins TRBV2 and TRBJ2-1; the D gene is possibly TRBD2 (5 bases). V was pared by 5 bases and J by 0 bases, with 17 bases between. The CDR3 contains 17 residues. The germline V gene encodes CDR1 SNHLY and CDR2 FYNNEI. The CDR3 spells CASSPDYRLSSYNEQFF. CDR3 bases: TGTGCCAGCAGTCCCGACTACCGGCTTAGCTCCTACAATGAGCAGTTCTTC.

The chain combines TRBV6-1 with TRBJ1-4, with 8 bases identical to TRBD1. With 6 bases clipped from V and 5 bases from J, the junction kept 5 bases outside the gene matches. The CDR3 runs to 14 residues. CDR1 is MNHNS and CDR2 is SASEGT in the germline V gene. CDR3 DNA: TGTGCCAGCAGGAGGGGACAGGACAATGAAAAACTGTTTTTT. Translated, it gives CASRRGQDNEKLFF.

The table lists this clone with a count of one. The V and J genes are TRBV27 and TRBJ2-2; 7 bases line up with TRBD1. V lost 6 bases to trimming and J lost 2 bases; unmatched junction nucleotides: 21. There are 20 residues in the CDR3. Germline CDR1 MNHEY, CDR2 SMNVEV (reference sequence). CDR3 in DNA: TGTGCCAGCAGCCCTCAGGACCGACAGGGATGGTCCGGTAACACCGGGGAGCTGTTTTTT. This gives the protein CASSPQDRQGWSGNTGELFF.

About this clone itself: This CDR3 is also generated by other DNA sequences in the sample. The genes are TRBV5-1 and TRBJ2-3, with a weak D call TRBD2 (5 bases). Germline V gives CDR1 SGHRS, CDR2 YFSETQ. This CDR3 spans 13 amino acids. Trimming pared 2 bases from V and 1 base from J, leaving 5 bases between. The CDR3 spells CASSLAGTDTQYF. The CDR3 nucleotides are TGCGCCAGCAGCTTAGCGGGCACAGATACGCAGTATTTT.

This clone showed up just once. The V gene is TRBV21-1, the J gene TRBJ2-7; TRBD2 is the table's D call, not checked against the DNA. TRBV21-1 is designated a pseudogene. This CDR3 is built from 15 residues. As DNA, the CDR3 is TGTGCCAGCAGCAACAAACGGCGCGGTACCTACGAGCAGTACTTC. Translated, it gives CASSNKRRGTYEQYF.

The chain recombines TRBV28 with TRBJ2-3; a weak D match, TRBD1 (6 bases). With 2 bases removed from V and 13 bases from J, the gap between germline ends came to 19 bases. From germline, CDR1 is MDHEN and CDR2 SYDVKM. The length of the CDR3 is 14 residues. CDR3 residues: CASSLPGTLESEYF. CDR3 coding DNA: TGTGCCAGCAGTTTACCCGGGACACTCGAATCGGAGTATTTT.